This TCR beta chain came from a study of T cell repertoires in cytomegalovirus infection. Study-level background: TCR beta signatures that were public indicated CMV infection and matching HLA type.

Looked up from germline, CDR1 is ENHRY and CDR2 is SYGVKD. The CDR3 contains 14 residues. V was cut by 6 bases and J by 3 bases, with 9 bases left in between. TCRdb re-analysed the reads in MiXCR, keeping a single row per CDR3 protein. Here the sample spans some 920,000 distinct CDR3 sequences, under 40% being singletons. Points from the study as a whole: Clonotype analysis showed dominance of the ex vivo response by HLA-C-restricted CMV-specific TCR beta clonotypes. Summed public TCR beta family frequency identified CMV carriers bearing the relevant HLA.

To note about this clonotype: Its matching antigen is unknown.

The sample was cultured CD8+ T cells from PBMCs, taken from culture after CMV antigen stimulation. The chain is built from TRBV10-3 and TRBJ2-6; D gene uncertain. The receptor comes from a human donor in good health (CMV status not recorded). Some clones in this sample may be carry-over from other donors' samples. In DNA form, the CDR3 reads TGTGCCATCAGCCTAAACCTTGGGGCCAACGTCCTGACTTTC. Its translation is CAISLNLGANVLTF.